This TCR beta chain was profiled in a study of T cell responses to AZD1222 COVID-19 vaccine. Germline loops: CDR1 LNHDA, CDR2 SQIVND (reference sequence). CDR3 length: 17 residues. V was trimmed by 4 bases and J by 1 base, leaving 19 bases between them. The assay was immunoSEQ multiplex PCR, and TCRdb's table has in-frame clones only and misses some. This table holds under 120,000 clones, approximately 96% found once. The chain couples TRBV19 to TRBJ1-1; possible D gene TRBD1, 5 bases. The sequences come from peripheral blood, collected on day 0 of AZD1222 vaccination. The clonotype was recovered from an adult in good health. The CDR3 spells CASSTSPRGEGNTEAFF. CDR3 DNA: TGTGCCAGTAGTACGTCACCGCGGGGGGAGGGGAACACTGAAGCTTTCTTT.